This record concerns one TCR beta chain sequence. Before the diagnostic colonoscopy, ulcerative colitis patients were free of immunosuppressive medication. Libraries were prepared by immunoSEQ multiplex PCR; TCRdb keeps only in-frame clonotypes and omits some of them. The table includes 50,000 to 65,000 clones, 86% detected once. The data belong to a study of pediatric ulcerative colitis. V was pared by 5 bases and J by 6 bases, with 17 bases between. Looked up from germline, CDR1 is MNHEY and CDR2 is SMNVEV (reference sequence). This CDR3 region has 15 residues. The chain is built from TRBV27 and TRBJ2-1, with D possibly being TRBD2 (7 bases). What was sequenced was blood. This receptor was identified in a boy younger than 18 with severe ulcerative colitis. The CDR3 sequence is CASSRKGEGFNEQFF. The CDR3 nucleotides are TGTGCCAGCAGTAGAAAGGGGGAGGGCTTCAATGAGCAGTTCTTC.